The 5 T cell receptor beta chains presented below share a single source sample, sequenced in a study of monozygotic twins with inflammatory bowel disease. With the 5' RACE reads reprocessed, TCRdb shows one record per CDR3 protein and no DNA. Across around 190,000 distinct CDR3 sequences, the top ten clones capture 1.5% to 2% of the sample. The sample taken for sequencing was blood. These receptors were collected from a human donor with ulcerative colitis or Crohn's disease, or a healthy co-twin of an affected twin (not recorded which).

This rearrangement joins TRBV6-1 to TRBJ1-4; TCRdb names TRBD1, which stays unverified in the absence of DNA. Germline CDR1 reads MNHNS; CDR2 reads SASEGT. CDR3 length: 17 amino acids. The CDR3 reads CASSPWTVPATNEKLFF.

The CDR3 loop is CASSNPATSRHNNEQFF. This chain joins TRBV3-1 and TRBJ2-1; TCRdb designates TRBD2, a call that cannot be tested without DNA. Germline CDR1 LGHDT, CDR2 YNNKEL (reference sequence). CDR3 length: 17 residues.

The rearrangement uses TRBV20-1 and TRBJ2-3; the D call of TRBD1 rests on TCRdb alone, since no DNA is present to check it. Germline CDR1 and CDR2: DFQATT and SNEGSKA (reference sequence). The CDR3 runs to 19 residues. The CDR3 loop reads CSAIRVVLPGTGWTDTQYF.

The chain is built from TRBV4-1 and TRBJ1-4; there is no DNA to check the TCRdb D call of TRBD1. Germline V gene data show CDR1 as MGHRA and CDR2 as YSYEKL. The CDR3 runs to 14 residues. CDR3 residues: CASSQEGTGEKLFF.

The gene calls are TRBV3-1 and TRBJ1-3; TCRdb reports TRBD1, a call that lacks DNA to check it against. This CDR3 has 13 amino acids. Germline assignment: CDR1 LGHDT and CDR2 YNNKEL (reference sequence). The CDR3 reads CASSQIQGDTIYF. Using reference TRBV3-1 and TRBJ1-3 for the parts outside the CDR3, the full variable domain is DTAVSQTPKYLVTQMGNDKSIKCEQNLGHDTMYWYKQDSKKFLKIMFSYNNKELIINETVPNRFSPKSPDKAHLNLHINSLELGDSAVYFCASSQIQGDTIYFGEGSWLTVV.